This passage covers 17 T cell receptor beta chains from one sample sequenced in a study of blood T cells in healthy people across ages. Using a J-beta primer mix together with a sample-barcoded 5' primer, a second PCR was run for about 6 to 11 cycles. Using its own MiXCR run on the 5' RACE reads, TCRdb lists one record per CDR3 protein. The table lists about 580,000 distinct CDR3 sequences, roughly 48% of them singletons. What was sequenced was blood. The origin of the receptors is a man at least 80 years old in good health.

There are a few counts of this clonotype. This chain links TRBV18 with TRBJ2-7; no reliable D call. V lost 0 bases to trimming and J lost 0 bases, with 9 bases between them. The CDR3 is 15 residues long. Germline values: CDR1 KGHSH, CDR2 LQKENI. CDR3 loop: CASSPPGRSSYEQYF. The CDR3 DNA sequence: TGTGCCAGCTCACCACCGGGCAGGAGCTCCTACGAGCAGTACTTC.

The chain is built from TRBV29-1 and TRBJ2-3; TRBD2 aligns across 14 bases. The CDR3 runs to 15 residues. Germline CDR1 and CDR2: SQVTM and ANQGSEA. The V and J ends lost 6 bases and 4 bases, in that order; junction bases with no gene match: 6. The CDR3 spells CSVTSGGARADTQYF. In DNA form, the CDR3 reads TGCAGCGTGACTAGCGGGGGGGCCAGGGCAGATACGCAGTATTTT.

The V gene is TRBV5-1, the J gene TRBJ1-2, with 7 bases fitting TRBD1. The germline V gene has CDR1 SGHRS and CDR2 YFSETQ. Trimming took 8 bases from V and 0 from J; bases not matched to a gene: 13. The CDR3 extends over 16 amino acids. CDR3 residues: CASAGQAPGPNYGYTF. The CDR3 nucleotides read TGCGCCAGTGCCGGACAGGCCCCGGGGCCTAACTATGGCTACACCTTC.

At least ten counts were recorded for this clonotype. The chain is built from TRBV20-1 and TRBJ2-7, with TRBD2 matching over 10 bases. Germline V CDR1 and CDR2: DFQATT, SNEGSKA (reference sequence). J was trimmed by 4 bases and V by 2 bases; bases with no gene match: 5. The CDR3 is 14 residues long. The CDR3 reads CSARRLAGPYEQYF. CDR3 coding DNA: TGCAGTGCTAGAAGACTAGCGGGCCCGTACGAGCAGTACTTC.

The chain uses TRBV7-2 and TRBJ2-1, with no clear D. V lost 5 bases, J lost 7 bases, and 12 bases lay in between. The germline gives CDR1 SGHTA, CDR2 FQGNSA. The CDR3 has 13 amino acids. DNA for the CDR3: TGTGCCAGCAGCGTCGGTAGGACGAATGAGCAGTTCTTC. As protein: CASSVGRTNEQFF.

This sequence joins TRBV2 and TRBJ2-7; D is perhaps TRBD1 (5 bases). The end of the DNA is better explained by TRBJ2-5, so the J call may be wrong. The CDR3 runs to 14 residues. Germline CDR1 and CDR2: SNHLY and FYNNEI. This chain's CDR3 is CASRIDWQGETQYF. CDR3 in DNA: TGTGCCAGCAGGATAGATTGGCAGGGAGAGACCCAGTACTTC.

This clonotype came up a few times. The gene calls are TRBV7-2 and TRBJ2-7; no clear D. The CDR3 runs 14 residues. The germline CDR1 and CDR2 sequences are SGHTA and FQGNSA. V lost 1 base and J 0 bases, leaving 7 bases between the germline ends. DNA of the CDR3: TGTGCCAGCAGCTTAGACAGTAGCTCCTACGAGCAGTACTTC. Its translation: CASSLDSSSYEQYF.

The rearrangement links TRBV6-2 or TRBV6-3 to TRBJ2-7; D remains ambiguous. This CDR3 has 15 amino acids. Germline values: CDR1 MNHEY, CDR2 SVGEGT. V dropped 0 bases and J dropped 2 bases, with 11 bases sitting between them. The CDR3 loop is CASSYSIPDPYEQYF. CDR3 sequence (DNA): TGTGCCAGCAGTTACTCGATTCCGGATCCCTACGAGCAGTACTTC.

The gene calls are TRBV7-9 and TRBJ2-2, with D unresolved. Trimming left V 2 bases short and J 4 bases short, with 11 bases between. The CDR3 consists of 15 residues. Germline CDR1 is SEHNR and CDR2 is FQNEAQ (reference sequence). CDR3 amino acids: CASSLHQVPTGELFF. The CDR3 nucleotides read TGTGCCAGCAGCTTACATCAGGTCCCCACCGGGGAGCTGTTTTTT.

The CDR3 is CSVRGEQGTYEQYF. The CDR3 DNA sequence: TGCAGCGTTCGGGGGGAACAGGGGACCTACGAGCAGTACTTC. The chain employs TRBV29-1 and TRBJ2-7; D may correspond to TRBD1 or TRBD2 (7 bases each). This CDR3 region has 14 residues. V gave up 5 bases and J gave up 2 bases, with 16 bases separating them. Per the germline V gene, CDR1 is SQVTM and CDR2 is ANQGSEA.

This clonotype was found a few times. The rearrangement uses TRBV7-2 and TRBJ2-1, with 13 bases fitting TRBD2. The V gene's germline CDR1 is SGHTA and CDR2 FQGNSA. The CDR3 runs 16 residues. With 5 bases clipped from V and 5 bases from J, the junction kept 6 bases outside the gene matches. Here the CDR3 reads CASSPLAGGYDNEQFF. The DNA for the CDR3 is TGTGCCAGCAGCCCACTAGCGGGAGGGTACGACAATGAGCAGTTCTTC. Combining the CDR3 with reference TRBV7-2 and TRBJ2-1 gives the whole variable domain GAGVSQSPSNKVTEKGKDVELRCDPISGHTALYWYRQSLGQGLEFLIYFQGNSAPDKSGLPSDRFSAERTGGSVSTLTIQRTQQEDSAVYLCASSPLAGGYDNEQFFGPGTRLTVL.

This clonotype was seen more than once but under ten times. V and J are TRBV20-1 and TRBJ2-7; TRBD1 agrees at 8 bases. The CDR3 length is 14 residues. With 6 bases clipped from V and 6 bases from J, the junction kept 13 bases outside the gene matches. Germline V lookup: CDR1 DFQATT, CDR2 SNEGSKA (reference sequence). The CDR3, as DNA: TGCAGTGCAATCCCGGGACAGGCTGCGCGCGAGCAGTACTTC. Its translation is CSAIPGQAAREQYF.

The rearrangement links TRBV20-1 to TRBJ2-1; possible D gene TRBD2, 6 bases. There are 14 residues in the CDR3. The germline V and J ends were trimmed by 1 base and 3 bases, with 10 bases remaining between them. Germline CDR1 reads DFQATT; CDR2 reads SNEGSKA (reference sequence). In DNA form, the CDR3 reads TGCAGTGCTAGAGGCGAGCGGGTCTACAATGAGCAGTTCTTC. Protein sequence: CSARGERVYNEQFF.

This clonotype has just a few counts. This chain uses TRBV6-6 with TRBJ1-5; D remains ambiguous. There are 12 residues in the CDR3. CDR1 is MNHNY, CDR2 SVGAGI, per germline (reference sequence). Trimming removed 10 bases from V and 0 bases from J, with 7 bases in between. The CDR3 loop reads CATGSSNQPQHF. CDR3 coding DNA: TGTGCCACCGGGTCTAGCAATCAGCCCCAGCATTTT.

This chain joins TRBV11-1 and TRBJ2-1; TRBD2 aligns across 13 bases. Germline-derived CDR1 and CDR2 are SGHAT and FQDESV (reference sequence). J lost 0 bases, V lost 5 bases, and 16 bases had no gene match. The CDR3 is 21 amino acids. CDR3 loop: CASSPRLAGGLTSSSYNEQFF. The DNA for the CDR3 is TGTGCCAGCAGCCCACGACTAGCGGGAGGCCTTACCTCGAGCTCCTACAATGAGCAGTTCTTC. The full variable domain, with the rest looked up from reference TRBV11-1 and TRBJ2-1, is EAEVAQSPRYKITEKSQAVAFWCDPISGHATLYWYRQILGQGPELLVQFQDESVVDDSQLPKDRFSAERLKGVDSTLKIQPAELGDSAMYLCASSPRLAGGLTSSSYNEQFFGPGTRLTVL.

This clonotype was seen ten or more times. The chain uses TRBV6-5 and TRBJ2-7, with 14 bases fitting TRBD2. There are 15 residues in the CDR3. CDR1 is MNHEY, CDR2 SVGAGI, per germline. V was pared by 0 bases and J by 6 bases, with 1 base of the junction left unmatched. CDR3 nucleotides: TGTGCCAGCAGTTACTCGGGACTAGCGGGAGTCGAGCAGTACTTC. It specifies CASSYSGLAGVEQYF.

This clonotype was seen a few times. The genes are TRBV7-6 and TRBJ1-5, with TRBD1 as a possible D gene (5 bases). From germline, CDR1 is SGHVS and CDR2 FNYEAQ. The CDR3 is 15 residues long. V was clipped by 1 base and J by 0 bases, with 7 bases between them. CDR3 region: CASSLGGTSNQPQHF. The CDR3 coding sequence is TGTGCCAGCAGCTTAGGAGGGACTAGCAATCAGCCCCAGCATTTT.